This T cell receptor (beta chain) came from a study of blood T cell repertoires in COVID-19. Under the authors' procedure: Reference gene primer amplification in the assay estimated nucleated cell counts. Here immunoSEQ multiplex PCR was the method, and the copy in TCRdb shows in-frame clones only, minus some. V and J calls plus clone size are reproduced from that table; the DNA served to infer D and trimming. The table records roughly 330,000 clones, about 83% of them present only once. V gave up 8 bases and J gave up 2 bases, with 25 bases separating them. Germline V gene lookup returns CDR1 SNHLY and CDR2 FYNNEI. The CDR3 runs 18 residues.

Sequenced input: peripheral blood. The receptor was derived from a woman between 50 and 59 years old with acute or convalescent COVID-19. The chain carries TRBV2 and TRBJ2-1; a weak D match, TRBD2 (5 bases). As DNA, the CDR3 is TGTGCCAGCTCGAGAATGGGGAGTGGGTACTCACCCTACAATGAGCAGTTCTTC. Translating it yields CASSRMGSGYSPYNEQFF.